The 28 T cell receptor beta chains in this list originate from one sample, sequenced in a study of control samples from healthy donors and cancer patients. Profiled with immunoSEQ multiplex PCR; TCRdb holds only in-frame clones, not every one. The sample lists 99,000 or so clones, around 80% occurring once. Sequencing was carried out using blood. Receptor source: a man aged 55-75 years in good health.

The chain is built from TRBV7-9 and TRBJ1-1; 7 nucleotides line up with TRBD1. There are 14 residues in the CDR3. Germline V gene data show CDR1 as SEHNR and CDR2 as FQNEAQ (reference sequence). Trimming cost V 5 bases and J 2 bases; bases outside gene matches: 5. This CDR3 is CASSPRQGNTEAFF. CDR3 DNA sequence: TGTGCCAGCAGCCCGAGACAGGGTAACACTGAAGCTTTCTTT.

The chain recombines TRBV29-1 with TRBJ1-5, with 9 nucleotides matching TRBD1. Germline CDR1 SQVTM, CDR2 ANQGSEA. J was trimmed by 5 bases and V by 6 bases; bases with no gene match: 5. The CDR3 is 13 amino acids. CDR3 nucleotide sequence: TGCAGCGTCCAACAGGGGGCAGATCAGCCCCAGCATTTT. Amino acids: CSVQQGADQPQHF.

This chain uses TRBV4-1 with TRBJ2-4; TRBD2 matches at 9 bases. This CDR3 has 17 residues. Germline CDR1 reads MGHRA; CDR2 reads YSYEKL. After removal of 0 bases from V and 7 bases from J, the junction contained 10 bases not matched to a gene. Here the CDR3 reads CASSQDLGAGGRNIQYF. Written as DNA, the CDR3 is TGCGCCAGCAGCCAAGATCTCGGGGCGGGAGGGCGGAACATTCAGTACTTC.

The V gene is TRBV13, the J gene TRBJ2-7; no clear D. Germline V gene lookup returns CDR1 PRHDT and CDR2 FYEKMQ (reference sequence). The CDR3 contains 16 residues. Trimming stripped 4 bases from V and 5 bases from J, with 21 bases between. CDR3 nucleotides: TGTGCCAGCAGCTCCCTCCTCCTTAATAGTACCCACGAGCAGTACTTC. It translates to CASSSLLLNSTHEQYF.

In its sample, this clone was seen a few times. The V gene is TRBV5-1, the J gene TRBJ1-2; 9 bases map to TRBD1. After removal of 4 bases from V and 0 bases from J, the junction contained 4 bases not matched to a gene. The V gene's germline CDR1 is SGHRS and CDR2 YFSETQ. This CDR3 spans 15 amino acids. CDR3 residues: CASSLDRGANYGYTF. The CDR3 DNA reads as TGCGCCAGCAGCCTGGACAGGGGCGCTAACTATGGCTACACCTTC.

CDR3 residues: CASSLFLWTGEAYEQYF. DNA of the CDR3: TGTGCCAGCAGCTTGTTTCTCTGGACAGGGGAGGCCTACGAGCAGTACTTC. This chain joins TRBV5-8 and TRBJ2-7; 9 nucleotides line up with TRBD1. This CDR3 has 17 residues. The V gene's germline CDR1 is SGHTS and CDR2 YDEGEE. V was clipped by 1 base and J by 2 bases; unmatched bases: 10.

V is TRBV6-1 and J is TRBJ2-7, with no clear D. Germline V gene data show CDR1 as MNHNS and CDR2 as SASEGT. V lost 2 bases and J 0 bases, leaving 2 bases between the germline ends. The CDR3 sequence is 12 residues long. CDR3 nucleotide sequence: TGTGCCAGCAGTGAAACCTCCTACGAGCAGTACTTC. Translated, it gives CASSETSYEQYF.

In DNA, the CDR3 is TGTGCCAGCAGTGACACAAACAGGGGGTTCACGCAGTATTTT. This sequence encodes CASSDTNRGFTQYF. The rearrangement links TRBV6-4 to TRBJ2-3; 8 nucleotides align to TRBD1. Per germline, CDR1 MRHNA and CDR2 SNTAGT. The CDR3 length is 14 residues. V gave up 2 bases and J gave up 9 bases; unmatched junction bases: 7.

The chain employs TRBV19 and TRBJ2-7, with 7 bases fitting TRBD1. CDR3 length equals 16 residues. With V trimmed by 5 bases and J by 0 bases, 10 bases remained unmatched. CDR1 and CDR2 (germline): LNHDA, SQIVND (reference sequence). The CDR3 coding sequence is TGTGCCAGTAGTTCCACACCGGGACAGTACTCCTACGAGCAGTACTTC. This encodes CASSSTPGQYSYEQYF.

This chain links TRBV3-1 (or the pseudogene TRBV3-2) with TRBJ2-2; the match to TRBD1 covers 7 bases. The CDR3 runs to 15 residues. The germline V gene has CDR1 LGHDT and CDR2 YNNKEL (reference sequence). V lost 1 base, J lost 5 bases, and 4 bases stayed unmatched. The DNA for the CDR3 is TGTGCCAGCAGCCAAGCGACAGGGTATACCGGGGAGCTGTTTTTT. Protein sequence: CASSQATGYTGELFF.

This chain connects TRBV5-4 to TRBJ2-3, with TRBD1 matching over 7 bases. CDR3 length equals 16 residues. Germline values: CDR1 SGHNT, CDR2 YYREEE (reference sequence). V lost 0 bases to trimming and J lost 1 base; unmatched junction nucleotides: 5. The CDR3 here is CASSLGRQGGTDTQYF. CDR3 DNA: TGTGCCAGCAGCTTGGGACGACAGGGAGGCACAGATACGCAGTATTTT.

This chain's CDR3 is CATSPGVIYEQYF. In DNA form, the CDR3 reads TGTGCCACCAGCCCGGGGGTAATCTACGAGCAGTACTTC. The chain has TRBV28 and TRBJ2-7; TRBD2 is a possible D gene (6 bases). Germline loops: CDR1 MDHEN, CDR2 SYDVKM. V shed 10 bases and J shed 3 bases, with 16 bases lying between them. The CDR3 runs to 13 residues. Full variable domain (missing parts from reference TRBV28 and TRBJ2-7): DVKVTQSSRYLVKRTGEKVFLECVQDMDHENMFWYRQDPGLGLRLIYFSYDVKMKEKGDIPEGYSVSREKKERFSLILESASTNQTSMYLCATSPGVIYEQYFGPGTRLTVT.

The rearrangement links TRBV6-9 to TRBJ1-5; D unclear. CDR3 size: 15 residues. With 4 bases removed from V and 7 bases from J, the gap between germline ends came to 17 bases. CDR1 and CDR2 (germline): MNHGY, SVAAGI. CDR3: CASSSLGPFGQPQHF. CDR3 DNA sequence: TGTGCCAGCAGTTCCCTTGGTCCCTTCGGGCAGCCCCAGCATTTT.

In this sample, this clone turned up once. The chain employs TRBV5-8 and TRBJ1-3; the D gene is possibly TRBD1 (5 bases). Looked up from germline, CDR1 is SGHTS and CDR2 is YDEGEE. V lost 4 bases and J lost 8, with 16 bases in between. The CDR3 consists of 14 residues. The CDR3 DNA reads TGTGCCAGCAGCCGGGGGATTAACTGGGACACCATATATTTT. The encoded protein is CASSRGINWDTIYF.

This clone has just a few counts. The rearrangement uses TRBV12-3 or TRBV12-4 and TRBJ2-7; a possible D gene is TRBD2 (5 bases). CDR3 length: 13 residues. V lost 3 bases and J lost 5, with 11 bases in between. In nucleotides, the CDR3 is TGTGCCAGCAGTTTCCGGCGGGCCCACGAGCAGTACTTC. Translation: CASSFRRAHEQYF.

The chain's CDR3 is CASTDGTSTYEQYF. CDR3 sequence (DNA): TGTGCCAGCACGGACGGGACGTCCACCTACGAGCAGTACTTC. V and J are TRBV6-6 and TRBJ2-7; D could derive from TRBD1 or TRBD2 (5 bases each). Trimming removed 7 bases at V and 2 bases at J, with 15 bases between. The CDR3 is 14 residues long. The V gene's germline CDR1 is MNHNY and CDR2 SVGAGI (reference sequence).

The chain uses TRBV7-6 and TRBJ1-5, with 9 bases aligning to TRBD1. Germline V lookup: CDR1 SGHVS, CDR2 FNYEAQ. V lost 2 bases, J lost 1 base, and 9 bases stayed unmatched. The CDR3 sequence is 18 residues long. The CDR3 here is CASSLKPGQGNSNQPQHF. CDR3 DNA: TGTGCCAGCAGCTTAAAACCAGGACAGGGGAACAGCAATCAGCCCCAGCATTTT. Filled out from reference TRBV7-6 and TRBJ1-5, the complete variable domain reads GAGVSQSPRYKVTKRGQDVALRCDPISGHVSLYWYRQALGQGPEFLTYFNYEAQQDKSGLPNDRFSAERPEGSISTLTIQRTEQRDSAMYRCASSLKPGQGNSNQPQHFGDGTRLSIL.

The chain couples TRBV5-4 to TRBJ1-4; possibly TRBD1 for D (5 bases). Trimming took off 4 bases at V and 5 bases at J, with 15 bases between the two ends. The CDR3 has 15 residues. Per germline, CDR1 SGHNT and CDR2 YYREEE (reference sequence). CDR3 DNA sequence: TGTGCCAGCAGCGTAGGCCAGGGTGGCAATGAAAAACTGTTTTTT. Encoded protein: CASSVGQGGNEKLFF.

With regard to this clone: Other DNA sequences in the sample encode the same CDR3. The gene calls are TRBV6-4 and TRBJ2-7; D not certain. Trimming stripped 2 bases from V and 3 bases from J, with 2 bases between. The CDR3 loop spans 11 amino acids. The germline gives CDR1 MRHNA, CDR2 SNTAGT. The CDR3 is CASSDGYEQYF. The CDR3 DNA reads TGTGCCAGCAGTGACGGCTACGAGCAGTACTTC.

Here the CDR3 DNA reads TGTGCCATCAGTGAATCAGCGGGAGCAACAGATACGCAGTATTTT. This sequence encodes CAISESAGATDTQYF. This chain uses TRBV10-3 with TRBJ2-3; 8 bases fit TRBD2. The CDR3 loop spans 15 amino acids. CDR1 and CDR2 (germline): ENHRY, SYGVKD. J lost 3 bases, V lost 3 bases, and 5 bases had no gene match.

This clone was observed a few times. J is TRBJ1-1 and V is TRBV6-5; tentatively, D is TRBD1 (6 bases). Germline V gene lookup returns CDR1 MNHEY and CDR2 SVGAGI. V lost 6 bases, J lost 4 bases, and 15 bases lay in between. This CDR3 spans 14 amino acids. The CDR3 sequence is CASSQGIGGTEAFF. CDR3 nucleotides: TGTGCCAGCAGCCAGGGGATCGGGGGCACTGAAGCTTTCTTT.

This chain uses TRBV7-2 with TRBJ2-5; 12 bases are a match to TRBD2. The V gene's germline CDR1 is SGHTA and CDR2 FQGNSA. The CDR3 totals 17 residues. The V and J ends lost 7 bases and 4 bases, in that order; junction bases with no gene match: 13. The CDR3 reads CASKVRTSGILGETQYF. The CDR3, as DNA: TGTGCCAGCAAGGTTAGGACTAGCGGGATTTTAGGAGAGACCCAGTACTTC.

This chain uses TRBV4-1 with TRBJ1-5, with D possibly being TRBD1 (5 bases). CDR1 MGHRA and CDR2 YSYEKL come from the germline V gene. This CDR3 comprises 14 residues. V dropped 1 base and J dropped 5 bases, with 9 bases sitting between them. The CDR3 DNA follows: TGCGCCAGCAGCCAAGGATGGGGGGATCAGCCCCAGCATTTT. It codes for CASSQGWGDQPQHF.

The chain employs TRBV20-1 and TRBJ2-7; 12 nucleotides match TRBD2. Germline CDR1 DFQATT, CDR2 SNEGSKA (reference sequence). The ends lost 3 bases at V and 7 bases at J; junction bases unmatched: 10. The CDR3 covers 15 residues. In DNA form, the CDR3 reads TGCAGTGCTAGTTCGCCGACTAGCGGGAGTGGAGAGCAGTACTTC. This translates into CSASSPTSGSGEQYF.

J is TRBJ2-5 and V is TRBV5-1; D might be TRBD2 (6 bases). CDR1 is SGHRS, CDR2 YFSETQ, per germline. This CDR3 has 17 residues. V lost 3 bases and J lost 2, with 20 bases in between. The CDR3 loop is CASSSAVAESPQETQYF. For the CDR3, the DNA is TGCGCCAGCAGCTCGGCTGTAGCGGAGTCCCCTCAAGAGACCCAGTACTTC.

This clone was seen a single time. This chain connects TRBV7-7 to TRBJ2-1; D unclear. Trimming left V 5 bases short and J 5 bases short, with 10 bases between. The CDR3 consists of 13 residues. Germline V gene data show CDR1 as SSHAT and CDR2 as FNYEAQ (reference sequence). The CDR3 DNA reads as TGTGCCAGCAGCACCCGGGCCCACAATGAGCAGTTCTTC. Translated, it gives CASSTRAHNEQFF.

The V call is TRBV5-8, the J call TRBJ1-2; D possibly corresponds to TRBD1 (6 bases). Germline values: CDR1 SGHTS, CDR2 YDEGEE. Trimming stripped 4 bases from V and 2 bases from J, with 15 bases between. The CDR3 spans 15 residues. The CDR3 loop reads CASSITGINNYGYTF. The CDR3 bases are TGTGCCAGCAGCATTACAGGGATAAACAACTATGGCTACACCTTC. Looking up the rest from reference TRBV5-8 and TRBJ1-2 gives the full variable domain: EAGVTQSPTHLIKTRGQQATLRCSPISGHTSVYWYQQALGLGLQFLLWYDEGEERNRGNFPPRFSGRQFPNYSSELNVNALELEDSALYLCASSITGINNYGYTFGSGTRLTVV.

The chain is built from TRBV28 and TRBJ2-7; perhaps TRBD1 as D (6 bases). The V end lost 3 bases, the J end lost 3 bases, and 12 bases lay between the germline ends. The CDR3 loop spans 14 amino acids. Germline V gives CDR1 MDHEN, CDR2 SYDVKM. The CDR3 loop reads CASSFRDTHYEQYF. The CDR3 DNA follows: TGTGCCAGCAGTTTTAGGGACACGCACTACGAGCAGTACTTC.